This TCR beta chain was recorded in a study of T cells in localized non-small cell lung cancer. Points from the study as a whole: Sequencing was restricted to one tumor region; therefore, heterogeneity remains possible. Out of the top 100 tumor clones, a median around 57 were seen in adjacent lung.

About this clone: Its antigen is unidentified.

Assay used: immunoSEQ multiplex PCR; TCRdb lists only in-frame clones, some missing. The sample holds 75,000 to 80,000 clones, 75% to 85% seen once. Sequences were derived from peripheral blood, sampled before any cancer treatment. This TCR was recovered from a female donor over 55 with stage I lung adenocarcinoma.

CDR3 region: CASTPGTSSYEQYF. In DNA, the CDR3 is TGTGCCAGCACCCCCGGGACAAGCTCCTACGAGCAGTACTTC. The chain joins TRBV2 to TRBJ2-7, with a possible D match to TRBD1 (6 bases). Germline values: CDR1 SNHLY, CDR2 FYNNEI. The CDR3 sequence is 14 residues long. V was clipped by 7 bases and J by 0 bases, with 13 bases between them.